This passage covers 31 T cell receptor beta chains from one sample sequenced in a study of blood T cell repertoires in COVID-19. TCRdb's table, derived via immunoSEQ multiplex PCR, lists solely in-frame clones and lacks some. The sample consists of fewer than 200,000 clones, around 87% of them appearing once. Sequencing was performed on peripheral blood. Source of these receptors: a man in his forties with active or convalescent COVID-19.

In this sample, this clone turned up once. The J gene is TRBJ2-6, the V gene TRBV29-1; TRBD1 matches 10 bases. J gave up 0 bases and V 3 bases, and 5 bases lay outside the gene matches. Germline-derived CDR1 and CDR2 are SQVTM and ANQGSEA. The CDR3 totals 17 residues. CDR3 region: CSVEGQGLSSGANVLTF. The DNA of the CDR3 is TGCAGCGTTGAGGGACAGGGGCTAAGCTCTGGGGCCAACGTCCTGACTTTC.

The chain is built from TRBV13 and TRBJ1-1, with 12 bases matching TRBD1. CDR1 PRHDT and CDR2 FYEKMQ come from the germline V gene (reference sequence). Unmatched junction bases numbered 12, after V lost 5 bases and J lost 5 bases. There are 17 residues in the CDR3. CDR3 in DNA: TGTGCCAGCAGCCACCGGGACAGGGGGCTGATGGGGACTGAAGCTTTCTTT. Translated: CASSHRDRGLMGTEAFF.

As concerns this clone: The junction and the germline gene differ at one end; a read error may be behind it. The chain combines TRBV6-5 with TRBJ1-2; unclear D gene. Germline-derived CDR1 and CDR2 are MNHEY and SVGAGI. This CDR3 is 14 amino acids long. CDR3 protein: CASTMAGPKYGYTF. DNA for the CDR3: TGTGCCAGCACTATGGCAGGTCCTAAGTATGGCTACACCTTC.

In its sample, this clone was seen once. The chain joins TRBV6-6 to TRBJ1-1; 7 nucleotides agree with TRBD1. V shed 0 bases, J shed 4 bases, and the junction held 5 bases outside the gene matches. CDR1 and CDR2 (germline): MNHNY, SVGAGI (reference sequence). The CDR3 covers 15 residues. This chain's CDR3 is CASSYSTGSGTEAFF. As DNA, the CDR3 is TGTGCCAGCAGTTACTCGACAGGGTCGGGCACTGAAGCTTTCTTT.

The chain combines TRBV4-1 with TRBJ1-5, with D perhaps TRBD1 (5 bases). From germline, CDR1 is MGHRA and CDR2 YSYEKL. The CDR3 runs to 13 residues. The V gene lost 3 bases and the J gene lost 5 bases, with 8 bases spanning the gap. Here the CDR3 DNA reads TGCGCCAGCAGCCAGGGGCCCCATCAGCCCCAGCATTTT. This translates into CASSQGPHQPQHF.

This clone was observed a single time. The J gene is TRBJ2-3, the V gene TRBV5-4; 7 bases map to TRBD2. Unmatched junction bases numbered 12, after V lost 0 bases and J lost 5 bases. The CDR3 totals 17 residues. In germline, CDR1 is SGHNT, CDR2 YYREEE (reference sequence). CDR3 sequence (DNA): TGTGCCAGCAGCTTGGGAATAGCGGGTCTTCAAAGAGATACGCAGTATTTT. Protein: CASSLGIAGLQRDTQYF.

This clone was detected once. Written as DNA, the CDR3 is TGCAGCGTTGAAGATCAGGCAGCCTCCTACGAGCAGTACTTC. It is translated as CSVEDQAASYEQYF. The gene calls are TRBV29-1 and TRBJ2-7; D call uncertain. This CDR3 comprises 14 residues. CDR1 and CDR2 (germline): SQVTM, ANQGSEA. V was cut by 0 bases and J by 0 bases, with 9 bases left in between.

The chain is built from TRBV11-3 and TRBJ1-4; D is ambiguous. The ends were cut back, 5 bases at V and 2 bases at J, with 9 bases in the middle. The CDR3 sequence is 14 residues long. Germline CDR1 SGHNT, CDR2 YENEEA. The CDR3 loop reads CASSLRSTNEKLFF. CDR3 DNA sequence: TGTGCCAGCAGCCTGAGGAGTACTAATGAAAAACTGTTTTTT.

This chain links TRBV4-1 with TRBJ1-2; TRBD1 agrees at 8 bases. CDR3 size: 15 residues. Looked up from germline, CDR1 is MGHRA and CDR2 is YSYEKL. J was trimmed by 4 bases and V by 1 base; bases with no gene match: 5. The CDR3 DNA is TGCGCCAGCAGCCAAGCTGACAGGGGCCTCTATGGCTACACCTTC. Its protein is CASSQADRGLYGYTF.

The gene calls are TRBV29-1 and TRBJ2-7; the match to TRBD2 covers 13 bases. The CDR3 is made up of 14 amino acids. With V trimmed by 5 bases and J by 2 bases, 3 bases remained unmatched. Germline V gene sequence: CDR1 SQVTM, CDR2 ANQGSEA. The CDR3 loop reads CSVRTSGGTYEQYF. As DNA, the CDR3 is TGCAGCGTTAGGACTAGCGGGGGAACCTACGAGCAGTACTTC.

The rearrangement uses TRBV19 and TRBJ1-5, with D unclear. V was cut by 1 base and J by 7 bases, with 8 bases left in between. In germline, CDR1 is LNHDA, CDR2 SQIVND (reference sequence). This CDR3 is built from 13 residues. CDR3 sequence reads: CASSIAFGQPQHF. CDR3 DNA sequence: TGTGCCAGTAGTATAGCCTTCGGGCAGCCCCAGCATTTT.

The rearrangement links TRBV5-1 to TRBJ2-1; D call uncertain. This CDR3 spans 15 amino acids. The V and J ends lost 4 bases and 0 bases respectively, with 11 bases between them. Germline V gene sequence: CDR1 SGHRS, CDR2 YFSETQ. CDR3 coding DNA: TGCGCCAGCAGCCCCTTTGAGGCCTCCTACAATGAGCAGTTCTTC. This codes for CASSPFEASYNEQFF. Filled out from reference TRBV5-1 and TRBJ2-1, the complete variable domain reads KAGVTQTPRYLIKTRGQQVTLSCSPISGHRSVSWYQQTPGQGLQFLFEYFSETQRNKGNFPGRFSGRQFSNSRSEMNVSTLELGDSALYLCASSPFEASYNEQFFGPGTRLTVL.

This chain joins TRBV19 and TRBJ2-1; the match to TRBD2 covers 7 bases. CDR1 is LNHDA and CDR2 is SQIVND in the germline V gene (reference sequence). V was pared by 3 bases and J by 5 bases, with 7 bases of the junction left unmatched. This CDR3 spans 15 amino acids. The DNA for the CDR3 is TGTGCCAGTAGTATCAGCGGGGAGGGGAACAATGAGCAGTTCTTC. It encodes CASSISGEGNNEQFF.

The chain has TRBV5-5 and TRBJ1-2, with D possibly being TRBD1 (5 bases). Germline V gene lookup returns CDR1 SGHKS and CDR2 YYEKEE (reference sequence). The CDR3 extends over 15 amino acids. V was clipped by 0 bases and J by 4 bases, with 13 bases between them. The CDR3 loop is CASSLAFSGGYGYTF. The CDR3 nucleotides read TGTGCCAGCAGCTTGGCCTTTTCGGGGGGCTATGGCTACACCTTC.

The table lists this clone with a few counts. The CDR3 nucleotides read TGTGCCAGCAGCCGAACAGGGGGTAGCAATCAGCCCCAGCATTTT. Translated: CASSRTGGSNQPQHF. J is TRBJ1-5 and V is TRBV7-3, with 8 positions matching TRBD1. With V trimmed by 5 bases and J by 0 bases, 3 bases remained unmatched. The CDR3 covers 15 residues. Per the germline V gene, CDR1 is SGHTA and CDR2 is FQGTGA.

The rearrangement links TRBV5-5 to TRBJ2-5, with D perhaps TRBD2 (6 bases). Trimming left V 0 bases short and J 4 bases short, with 13 bases between. This CDR3 is 15 amino acids long. Germline assignment: CDR1 SGHKS and CDR2 YYEKEE (reference sequence). The CDR3: CASSLGLAEGETQYF. Here the CDR3 DNA reads TGTGCCAGCAGCTTGGGGCTGGCGGAGGGAGAGACCCAGTACTTC.

The CDR3 nucleotides read TGTGCCAGCAGCCGGGGACAGAGCTATGAGCAGTTCTTC. This sequence encodes CASSRGQSYEQFF. The rearrangement links TRBV7-3 to TRBJ2-1; the match to TRBD1 covers 7 bases. The V gene end was trimmed by 5 bases and the J gene end by 8 bases; junction bases not matched to a gene: 6. The germline V gene encodes CDR1 SGHTA and CDR2 FQGTGA. The CDR3 runs to 13 residues.

The genes are TRBV19 and TRBJ2-4; maybe TRBD1 (6 bases). This CDR3 contains 17 residues. V shed 1 base and J shed 2 bases, with 15 bases lying between them. Germline V lookup: CDR1 LNHDA, CDR2 SQIVND (reference sequence). DNA for the CDR3: TGTGCCAGTAGTATAGGTAACAGGGTTGTATCCAAAAACATTCAGTACTTC. It is translated as CASSIGNRVVSKNIQYF.

The chain combines TRBV6-5 with TRBJ1-2; TRBD1 aligns across 8 bases. The V segment lost 6 bases and the J segment 4 bases; nucleotides outside the gene matches: 7. The CDR3 extends over 14 amino acids. Per germline, CDR1 MNHEY and CDR2 SVGAGI. The CDR3 protein is CASRGTGGAYGYTF. CDR3 DNA sequence: TGTGCCAGCAGGGGGACAGGAGGGGCCTATGGCTACACCTTC.

The chain couples TRBV2 to TRBJ2-7; weak D call: TRBD1 (6 bases). Germline V gene sequence: CDR1 SNHLY, CDR2 FYNNEI. The V gene lost 8 bases and the J gene lost 6 bases, with 20 bases spanning the gap. The CDR3 is 14 residues long. CDR3 nucleotide sequence: TGTGCCAGCGTGCTCTGGTGGACAGAAGTCGAGCAGTACTTC. This gives the protein CASVLWWTEVEQYF.

CDR3 loop: CASSPSGEGDTQYF. The DNA of the CDR3 is TGTGCCAGCAGCCCTAGCGGGGAGGGGGATACGCAGTATTTT. The genes are TRBV5-6 and TRBJ2-3; 9 bases map to TRBD2. The CDR3 length is 14 residues. CDR1 SGHDT and CDR2 YYEEEE come from the germline V gene. Unmatched junction bases numbered 6, after V lost 4 bases and J lost 6 bases.

The chain combines TRBV28 with TRBJ1-6; no definite D call. Germline loops: CDR1 MDHEN, CDR2 SYDVKM. The CDR3 runs 13 residues. V shed 4 bases and J shed 11 bases, with 12 bases lying between them. The CDR3 region is CASSSGTGPPLHF. DNA of the CDR3: TGTGCCAGCAGTTCAGGTACTGGGCCACCCCTCCACTTT.

The chain is built from TRBV3-1 (or the pseudogene TRBV3-2) and TRBJ2-7, with D possibly TRBD1 on 6 matching bases. Trimming left V 3 bases short and J 4 bases short, with 16 bases between. Germline-derived CDR1 and CDR2 are LGHDT and YNNKEL (reference sequence). The CDR3 is 15 residues long. The CDR3 nucleotides are TGTGCCAGCAGCCAGAACCGGGACACTCTATACGAGCAGTACTTC. Its translation: CASSQNRDTLYEQYF.

The chain recombines TRBV19 with TRBJ2-1, with TRBD2 matching over 11 bases. Germline V gene data show CDR1 as LNHDA and CDR2 as SQIVND (reference sequence). With 7 bases clipped from V and 8 bases from J, the junction kept 4 bases outside the gene matches. CDR3 size: 13 residues. The CDR3 reads CASTGLAEDEQFF. DNA of the CDR3: TGTGCCAGTACGGGACTAGCGGAGGATGAGCAGTTCTTC.

The V and J genes are TRBV14 and TRBJ2-6; a weak D match, TRBD1 (5 bases). The CDR3 has 16 amino acids. CDR1 and CDR2 (germline): SGHDN, FVKESK. V lost 5 bases and J 0 bases, leaving 11 bases between the germline ends. CDR3 loop: CASSFDRPSGANVLTF. The CDR3, as DNA: TGTGCCAGCAGCTTCGACAGACCCTCTGGGGCCAACGTCCTGACTTTC.

The chain couples TRBV27 to TRBJ2-2, with 8 bases aligning to TRBD2. This CDR3 spans 13 amino acids. The V gene's germline CDR1 is MNHEY and CDR2 SMNVEV (reference sequence). Trimming at V came to 8 bases and at J to 10 bases, leaving 9 bases not matched to a gene. Here the CDR3 reads CASSVAGSVELFF. Written as DNA, the CDR3 is TGTGCCAGCTCGGTAGCGGGGTCTGTGGAGCTGTTTTTT.

The V and J genes are TRBV18 and TRBJ2-1, with D maybe TRBD1 (5 bases). The CDR3 runs to 15 residues. Germline CDR1 and CDR2: KGHSH and LQKENI. The ends were cut back, 3 bases at V and 5 bases at J, with 14 bases in the middle. The CDR3 DNA sequence: TGTGCCAGCTCACCCAAGAAACAGGTGGACAATGAGCAGTTCTTC. It yields the protein CASSPKKQVDNEQFF. Supplemented by reference TRBV18 and TRBJ2-1, the full variable domain reads NAGVMQNPRHLVRRRGQEARLRCSPMKGHSHVYWYRQLPEEGLKFMVYLQKENIIDESGMPKERFSAEFPKEGPSILRIQQVVRGDSAAYFCASSPKKQVDNEQFFGPGTRLTVL.

The rearrangement links TRBV6-4 to TRBJ2-3; D is undetermined. Trimming pared 1 base from V and 5 bases from J, leaving 7 bases between. The CDR3 spans 13 residues. Germline CDR1 is MRHNA and CDR2 is SNTAGT. CDR3 in DNA: TGTGCCAGCAGTGACTATCCGGGAGATACGCAGTATTTT. Amino acids: CASSDYPGDTQYF.

This clone was seen many times. The genes are TRBV6-5 and TRBJ1-5, with 9 positions matching TRBD1. Germline V gene data show CDR1 as MNHEY and CDR2 as SVGAGI. The CDR3 is made up of 14 amino acids. The ends lost 10 bases at V and 5 bases at J; junction bases unmatched: 9. CDR3 in amino acids: CATRHRGRDQPQHF. CDR3 bases: TGTGCCACCCGTCACAGGGGGCGCGATCAGCCCCAGCATTTT.

J is TRBJ1-5 and V is TRBV27; weak D call: TRBD1 (5 bases). There are 15 residues in the CDR3. V shed 0 bases and J shed 3 bases, with 9 bases lying between them. Germline V gene lookup returns CDR1 MNHEY and CDR2 SMNVEV (reference sequence). The CDR3 DNA is TGTGCCAGCAGTTTATCACGCAGGGTCAATCAGCCCCAGCATTTT. Protein product: CASSLSRRVNQPQHF.

The chain uses TRBV18 and TRBJ1-5, with TRBD1 matching over 9 bases. Germline V gene data show CDR1 as KGHSH and CDR2 as LQKENI. The V gene end was trimmed by 3 bases and the J gene end by 3 bases; junction bases not matched to a gene: 3. The CDR3 extends over 15 amino acids. The CDR3 DNA sequence: TGTGCCAGCTCACCGGGACAGGGCAACAATCAGCCCCAGCATTTT. Translating gives CASSPGQGNNQPQHF.